The T cell receptor beta chain described here comes from a study of blood T cell repertoires in COVID-19 (dated by TCRdb to the early 2020s). For the study in its entirety: Samples covering the acute and convalescent phases of COVID-19 were provided by collaborators in the United States, Italy and Spain. The repertoires were released in a freely available public database meant as a resource for research on the immune response to SARS-CoV-2. The material from the prospective study consisted of cDNA or gDNA derived from T cells, B-cell-depleted T cells, or PBMCs. Where HLA class I and class II types were available, the types were taken from metadata supplied by the sample provider, not from assay-based typing. Sample metadata almost always included a de-identified subject ID, COVID-19 status, age in years and sex. Samples were obtained from the ongoing ImmuneRACE study (first 160 participants) and from 1,254 subjects provided by 6 global collaborators. Deeply sampled blood TCRbeta repertoires from subjects exposed to, actively infected with, or recovered from COVID-19 were included in the dataset. Broad study findings and their caveats: How much clinical and demographic metadata was included differed by source and by participant, and the metadata was provided uncurated.

Collaborating institutions collected whole blood in K2EDTA tubes following their own protocols. For TCRbeta analysis, collaborator samples were shipped as frozen whole blood, as isolated PBMCs, or as DNA extracted from either sample type. The immunoSEQ Assay, a bias-controlled multiplex PCR, was used to amplify TCRbeta CDR3 regions from genomic DNA. The authors' pipeline ran thus. The number of nucleated cells in each sample was estimated from the amplification of reference gene primers within the assay. To quantify the absolute abundance of each unique TCRbeta CDR3 rearrangement, sequence reads were collapsed and filtered. For each sample, productive Simpson clonality was calculated as the square root of Simpson's diversity index over productive rearrangements. TCRdb took this table from immuneACCESS and kept in-frame rearrangements with V and J called. Such tables lack part of the clones; where checked against another copy, unresolved V genes explain under half of the gap, and the rest is unexplained. V and J calls and clone size are given by that table; D and trimming were obtained from the DNA. This sample comprises 140,000 to 150,000 clones, over 75% of them detected only once. About 40% of the sample is taken by the ten largest.

As regards this clone: This clone's antigen is unknown. Within one base of it there is no much larger clone, and no base qualities were kept.

The V end gives up 3 bases and the J end 6 bases, leaving 5 bases in the junction not matched to a gene. Including cysteine and phenylalanine, the CDR3 has 14 amino acids. Kept here is only the CDR3 DNA, which spans 42 bases and is read in frame from base 1. CDR1 MNHEY and CDR2 SVGAGI are derived from the germline V gene. The rearranged segments are TRBV6-5 and TRBJ2-1; TRBD2 aligns with 7 central bases. Sequenced: peripheral blood. The receptor was isolated from a human donor in a cohort sampled during active COVID-19. Here the CDR3 is given as CASSYYREANEQFF. Read as DNA, the sequence is TGTGCCAGCAGTTATTATCGGGAGGCCAATGAGCAGTTCTTC.